The 22 T cell receptor beta chains below come from one sample, sequenced in a study of vaccination and CD4 T cells after COVID-19. Noted treatment: roughly ten-day PBMC culture with coronavirus spike peptide pools or control peptides (ViraFEST assay). Sequencing of cultured CD4+ T cell DNA used the Oncomine TCR Beta short-read assay. Using its own MiXCR run on the PCR reads, TCRdb lists one record per CDR3 protein. Of some 9,900 distinct CDR3 sequences in the sample, 20% to 30% are singletons; the top ten hold roughly 46%. Antigens of these TCRs are unknown. Sequencing used CD4+ T cells from blood, cultured in vitro, obtained before SARS-CoV-2 vaccination. These receptors originate from a human donor who received a COVID-19 vaccine.

This chain links TRBV7-2 with TRBJ2-3; perhaps TRBD2 as D (6 bases). Trimming cost V 2 bases and J 5 bases, with 14 bases left between them. The germline gives CDR1 SGHTA, CDR2 FQGNSA. This CDR3 spans 15 amino acids. The CDR3 DNA reads TGTGCCAGCAGCTTAAGATCCGGGGGTATAGATACGCAGTATTTT. As protein: CASSLRSGGIDTQYF.

This clonotype has only a few counts. The genes are TRBV30 and TRBJ1-4, with a weak D call TRBD1 (6 bases). V gave up 6 bases and J gave up 6 bases, with 14 bases separating them. Looked up from germline, CDR1 is GTSNPN and CDR2 is SVGIG (reference sequence). The CDR3 loop spans 13 amino acids. In DNA, the CDR3 is TGTGCCTGCCGAGGGGGATTGGATGAAAAACTGTTTTTT. This translates into CACRGGLDEKLFF.

The CDR3 sequence is CSAFSGGKGELFF. Written as DNA, the CDR3 is TGCAGTGCTTTTAGCGGGGGGAAGGGGGAGCTGTTTTTT. The rearrangement joins TRBV20-1 to TRBJ2-2, with 10 bases lining up with TRBD2. The germline gives CDR1 DFQATT, CDR2 SNEGSKA (reference sequence). V was clipped by 5 bases and J by 8 bases; unmatched bases: 5. CDR3 size: 13 residues.

This rearrangement joins TRBV2 to TRBJ1-5, with TRBD1 as a possible D gene (5 bases). The CDR3 spans 14 residues. Germline assignment: CDR1 SNHLY and CDR2 FYNNEI. V shed 6 bases and J shed 2 bases, with 11 bases lying between them. CDR3 region: CASRGRPGNQPQHF. DNA of the CDR3: TGTGCCAGCAGGGGGCGCCCGGGCAATCAGCCCCAGCATTTT. Filled out from reference TRBV2 and TRBJ1-5, the complete variable domain reads EPEVTQTPSHQVTQMGQEVILRCVPISNHLYFYWYRQILGQKVEFLVSFYNNEISEKSEIFDDQFSVERPDGSNFTLKIRSTKLEDSAMYFCASRGRPGNQPQHFGDGTRLSIL.

This clonotype came up a few times. The chain recombines TRBV23-1 with TRBJ1-2; 8 bases agree with TRBD1. TRBV23-1 belongs to the ORF category, with a function that is uncertain. V shed 11 bases, J shed 10 bases, and the junction held 6 bases outside the gene matches. CDR3 size: 10 residues. The CDR3 nucleotides read TGCGCCGGACAGGGACCTCACTACACCTTC. Its protein product is CAGQGPHYTF.

V usage is TRBV5-1 and J usage is TRBJ2-3; the match to TRBD2 covers 13 bases. V lost 1 base, J lost 5 bases, and 1 base stayed unmatched. This CDR3 region has 15 residues. CDR1 and CDR2 (germline): SGHRS, YFSETQ. CDR3 nucleotides: TGCGCCAGCAGCTTGAGGACTAGCGGGGGAGATACGCAGTATTTT. It yields the protein CASSLRTSGGDTQYF.

This clonotype was seen a handful of times. The chain employs TRBV20-1 and TRBJ2-7; 11 positions match TRBD2. Germline CDR1 reads DFQATT; CDR2 reads SNEGSKA (reference sequence). The CDR3 loop spans 16 amino acids. J lost 0 bases, V lost 3 bases, and 7 bases had no gene match. The CDR3 sequence is CSARARLAGHSYEQYF. The CDR3, as DNA: TGCAGTGCTAGGGCGAGACTAGCGGGGCACTCCTACGAGCAGTACTTC.

A few counts support this clonotype. The chain recombines TRBV20-1 with TRBJ2-3; 7 bases map to TRBD1. Trimming took 5 bases from V and 4 from J; bases not matched to a gene: 0. Germline V gene lookup returns CDR1 DFQATT and CDR2 SNEGSKA (reference sequence). The CDR3 length is 11 residues. DNA for the CDR3: TGCAGTGCTGACAGGGCAGATACGCAGTATTTT. Translating gives CSADRADTQYF.

This chain links TRBV5-1 with TRBJ1-2, with D unclear. V lost 0 bases, J lost 2 bases, and 5 bases lay in between. This CDR3 is 13 amino acids long. Germline V gene sequence: CDR1 SGHRS, CDR2 YFSETQ. CDR3 in amino acids: CASSLGVNYGYTF. DNA for the CDR3: TGCGCCAGCAGCTTGGGGGTAAACTATGGCTACACCTTC.

This clonotype was detected only a few times. V usage is TRBV6-1 and J usage is TRBJ1-1; the D is unclear. The CDR3 spans 10 residues. V gave up 9 bases and J gave up 3 bases, with 5 bases separating them. CDR1 is MNHNS, CDR2 SASEGT, per germline. CDR3 amino acids: CARGDTEAFF. In DNA form, the CDR3 reads TGTGCCAGGGGTGACACTGAAGCTTTCTTT.

This clonotype is classed as medium-sized (0.01 to 0.1%). As DNA, the CDR3 is TGCGCCAGCAGTGAGCACCAGGGGCCCTATGGCTACACCTTC. Protein product: CASSEHQGPYGYTF. V gene TRBV10-1 combines with J gene TRBJ1-2; a weak D match, TRBD1 (6 bases). With 2 bases removed from V and 4 bases from J, the gap between germline ends came to 11 bases. The CDR3 contains 14 residues. Germline-derived CDR1 and CDR2 are WNHNN and SYGVQD (reference sequence).

This chain joins TRBV28 and TRBJ2-2; 9 nucleotides line up with TRBD1. CDR1 is MDHEN, CDR2 SYDVKM, per germline. This CDR3 contains 14 residues. Trimming at V came to 2 bases and at J to 8 bases, leaving 3 bases not matched to a gene. CDR3 loop: CASSLHRGRGELFF. CDR3 bases: TGTGCCAGCAGTTTACACAGGGGGCGTGGGGAGCTGTTTTTT.

The J gene is TRBJ2-3, the V gene TRBV11-2, with unresolved D. The CDR3 length is 12 residues. V lost 6 bases and J 5 bases, leaving 9 bases between the germline ends. CDR1 and CDR2 (germline): SGHAT, FQNNGV. The CDR3 DNA follows: TGTGCCAGCAGACATGTGGGAGATACGCAGTATTTT. Its translation is CASRHVGDTQYF.

This clonotype has more than one count but fewer than ten. The CDR3 DNA sequence: TGTGCCTGGGACAGGGATAATTCACCCCTCCACTTT. It yields the protein CAWDRDNSPLHF. This chain joins TRBV30 and TRBJ1-6, with 7 bases matching TRBD1. This CDR3 is 12 amino acids long. Germline CDR1 is GTSNPN and CDR2 is SVGIG (reference sequence). Trimming cost V 5 bases and J 5 bases; bases outside gene matches: 0.

This clonotype showed up just a few times. This rearrangement joins TRBV2 to TRBJ2-4; 8 bases are shared with TRBD1. The germline CDR1 and CDR2 sequences are SNHLY and FYNNEI. The CDR3 is 16 residues long. V dropped 5 bases and J dropped 0; count of bases not matched to a gene: 6. The CDR3 nucleotides are TGTGCCAGCAGTCGTCAGACAGGGGTAGCCAAAAACATTCAGTACTTC. As protein: CASSRQTGVAKNIQYF.

The rearrangement links TRBV19 to TRBJ1-1; TRBD1 matches 10 bases. This CDR3 comprises 18 residues. CDR1 and CDR2 (germline): LNHDA, SQIVND (reference sequence). The V gene end was trimmed by 5 bases and the J gene end by 4 bases; junction bases not matched to a gene: 16. The CDR3 is CASSPRTGGSWFGTEAFF. CDR3 sequence (DNA): TGTGCCAGTAGTCCGCGGACAGGGGGAAGTTGGTTTGGCACTGAAGCTTTCTTT.

The sample holds a few counts of this clonotype. The chain combines TRBV11-2 with TRBJ1-2; 11 bases line up with TRBD1. The germline CDR1 and CDR2 sequences are SGHAT and FQNNGV. J was trimmed by 5 bases and V by 1 base; bases with no gene match: 6. The CDR3 is made up of 16 amino acids. The CDR3 DNA reads TGTGCCAGCAGCTTAGTCGGGGACAGGGGGAGATATGGCTACACCTTC. This gives the protein CASSLVGDRGRYGYTF.

There are a few counts of this clonotype. The V gene is TRBV6-4, the J gene TRBJ1-1, with 10 bases matching TRBD1. The V gene's germline CDR1 is MRHNA and CDR2 SNTAGT. Trimming took 5 bases from V and 4 from J; bases not matched to a gene: 4. The length of the CDR3 is 14 residues. The CDR3 bases are TGTGCCAGCAGTTTGACAGGGGGCGGCACTGAAGCTTTCTTT. Translation: CASSLTGGGTEAFF.

V is TRBV5-1 and J is TRBJ2-1; tentatively, D is TRBD2 (6 bases). The CDR3 extends over 15 amino acids. V was cut by 5 bases and J by 0 bases, with 12 bases left in between. Germline V gives CDR1 SGHRS, CDR2 YFSETQ. Here the CDR3 DNA reads TGCGCCAGCAGATTAGCGGAGAGCTCCTACAATGAGCAGTTCTTC. Protein sequence: CASRLAESSYNEQFF.

The V call is TRBV20-1, the J call TRBJ2-5; 14 bases agree with TRBD2. The germline CDR1 and CDR2 sequences are DFQATT and SNEGSKA (reference sequence). Trimming cost V 1 base and J 3 bases; bases outside gene matches: 4. The CDR3 spans 16 residues. The CDR3 loop is CSARGTSGGIEETQYF. The CDR3 DNA sequence: TGCAGTGCTAGAGGGACTAGCGGGGGGATAGAAGAGACCCAGTACTTC.

This clonotype was counted between two and nine times. The chain recombines TRBV12-2 with TRBJ2-3. TRBV12-2 is deemed a pseudogene. This CDR3 contains 15 residues. The DNA for the CDR3 is TGTGCAAGTCGACCGATCTACTATGGGACAGATACGCAGTATTTT. Its protein product is CASRPIYYGTDTQYF.

The chain joins TRBV24-1 to TRBJ2-3; 8 bases are shared with TRBD1. Trimming removed 7 bases from V and 6 bases from J; junction bases left unmatched: 11. The germline gives CDR1 KGHDR, CDR2 SFDVKD. The length of the CDR3 is 15 residues. CDR3 loop: CATSDSTGAGDTQYF. The CDR3 DNA follows: TGTGCCACCAGCGACTCGACAGGGGCAGGGGATACGCAGTATTTT.